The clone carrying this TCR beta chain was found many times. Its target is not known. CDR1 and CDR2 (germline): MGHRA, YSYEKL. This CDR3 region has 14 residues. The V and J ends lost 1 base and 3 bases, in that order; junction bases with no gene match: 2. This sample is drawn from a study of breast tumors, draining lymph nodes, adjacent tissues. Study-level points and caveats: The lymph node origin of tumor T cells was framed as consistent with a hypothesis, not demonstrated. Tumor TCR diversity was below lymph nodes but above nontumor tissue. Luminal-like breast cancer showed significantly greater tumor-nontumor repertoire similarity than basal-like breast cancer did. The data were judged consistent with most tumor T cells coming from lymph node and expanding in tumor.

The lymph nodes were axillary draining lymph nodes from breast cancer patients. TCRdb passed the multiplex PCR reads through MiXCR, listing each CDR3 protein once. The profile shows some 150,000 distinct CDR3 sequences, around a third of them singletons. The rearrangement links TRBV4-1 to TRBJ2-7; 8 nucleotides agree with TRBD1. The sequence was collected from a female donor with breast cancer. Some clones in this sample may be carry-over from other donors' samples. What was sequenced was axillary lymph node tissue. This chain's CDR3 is CASSQGTGIYEQYF. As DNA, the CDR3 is TGCGCCAGCAGCCAAGGGACAGGGATCTACGAGCAGTACTTC.